This passage covers 25 T cell receptor beta chains from one sample sequenced in a study of cytomegalovirus exposure and HLA in healthy donors. PCR employed 60 Vbeta and 13 Jbeta primers. The repertoire was sequenced with immunoSEQ multiplex PCR; TCRdb's copy has only in-frame clones and lacks some. Among 150,000 to 200,000 clones listed, 80% to 90% were seen once. The sample was PBMCs. These receptors were taken from a woman under 30 in good health and CMV-seronegative.

The chain is built from TRBV2 and TRBJ2-2, with 7 nucleotides matching TRBD1. This CDR3 has 14 amino acids. CDR1 is SNHLY, CDR2 FYNNEI, per germline. Germline trimming cut 6 bases from V and 7 bases from J; bases unmatched to any gene: 8. CDR3 bases: TGTGCCAGCAGGGGGCAGGGGGTAAGCGGGGAGCTGTTTTTT. Its protein is CASRGQGVSGELFF.

This chain uses TRBV18 with TRBJ2-3; 8 bases match TRBD1. The junction had 14 bases not matched to a gene; V was cut back by 2 bases and J by 4 bases. CDR1 is KGHSH and CDR2 is LQKENI in the germline V gene. CDR3 size: 18 residues. The CDR3 loop is CASSPTILGRGQADTQYF. The CDR3 region has the DNA TGTGCCAGCTCACCAACGATTTTGGGCAGGGGGCAAGCAGATACGCAGTATTTT.

This clone has a single count. The J gene is TRBJ1-2, the V gene TRBV27, with D hard to call. The V and J ends lost 3 bases and 1 base respectively, with 12 bases between them. CDR3 length: 15 residues. CDR1 and CDR2 (germline): MNHEY, SMNVEV (reference sequence). The CDR3 spells CASSFQNSDNYGYTF. DNA of the CDR3: TGTGCCAGCAGTTTCCAAAACTCCGATAACTATGGCTACACCTTC.

This chain links TRBV2 with TRBJ1-2, with TRBD1 identical over 7 bases. The ends lost 4 bases at V and 4 bases at J; junction bases unmatched: 3. The CDR3 is made up of 13 amino acids. Germline-derived CDR1 and CDR2 are SNHLY and FYNNEI. Here the CDR3 DNA reads TGTGCCAGCAGTGGACAGGGTAGCTATGGCTACACCTTC. Translation: CASSGQGSYGYTF.

The genes are TRBV9 and TRBJ2-3, with 8 positions matching TRBD2. Germline CDR1 reads SGDLS; CDR2 reads YYNGEE. V trimming: 0 bases; J trimming: 6 bases; junction bases outside the gene matches: 9. The CDR3 runs 16 residues. CDR3 DNA: TGTGCCAGCAGCGTAGGGTTAAGCGGGAGACGGGATACGCAGTATTTT. Translation gives CASSVGLSGRRDTQYF.

This chain joins TRBV7-2 and TRBJ2-1; 10 positions match TRBD2. Germline V gene sequence: CDR1 SGHTA, CDR2 FQGNSA. CDR3 size: 18 residues. The V and J ends lost 2 bases and 0 bases, in that order; junction bases with no gene match: 7. The CDR3 reads CASSLSSRLAGSYNEQFF. The CDR3 nucleotides are TGTGCCAGCAGCTTAAGTTCCCGACTAGCGGGCTCCTACAATGAGCAGTTCTTC.

This chain joins TRBV4-1 and TRBJ1-1; 9 nucleotides agree with TRBD1. J lost 0 bases, V lost 4 bases, and 3 bases had no gene match. Per the germline V gene, CDR1 is MGHRA and CDR2 is YSYEKL. The CDR3 consists of 15 residues. This CDR3 is CASSRGQGLNTEAFF. The CDR3 DNA reads TGCGCCAGCAGCCGTGGACAGGGGTTGAACACTGAAGCTTTCTTT.

J is TRBJ1-4 and V is TRBV2, with TRBD1 matching 11 bases. The trim removed 6 bases at V and 7 bases at J, leaving 7 bases unmatched. Germline CDR1 SNHLY, CDR2 FYNNEI. The CDR3 has 15 amino acids. CDR3 sequence: CASSQAGTGGEKLFF. The CDR3 DNA follows: TGTGCCAGCAGCCAGGCAGGGACAGGGGGTGAAAAACTGTTTTTT.

This chain uses TRBV29-1 with TRBJ2-7, with 10 bases identical to TRBD1. Germline V CDR1 and CDR2: SQVTM, ANQGSEA. This CDR3 has 13 residues. The junction had 1 base not matched to a gene; V was cut back by 2 bases and J by 3 bases. The CDR3, as DNA: TGCAGCGTTGAAAGGACAGGGGGCTACGAGCAGTACTTC. Protein: CSVERTGGYEQYF.

V is TRBV11-1 and J is TRBJ2-7, with a weak D call TRBD1 (7 bases). CDR3 length: 12 residues. Germline values: CDR1 SGHAT, CDR2 FQDESV (reference sequence). With 5 bases removed from V and 6 bases from J, the gap between germline ends came to 11 bases. Here the CDR3 reads CASSRQGGEQYF. The CDR3 DNA is TGTGCCAGCAGCCGACAGGGAGGCGAGCAGTACTTC.

J is TRBJ2-1 and V is TRBV9; 8 bases fit TRBD2. There are 15 residues in the CDR3. The ends lost 2 bases at V and 4 bases at J; junction bases unmatched: 5. CDR1 and CDR2 (germline): SGDLS, YYNGEE. CDR3 bases: TGTGCCAGCAGCGTTGAAGGCGGGGGGTACAATGAGCAGTTCTTC. As protein: CASSVEGGGYNEQFF.

This chain connects TRBV19 to TRBJ1-4, with no clear D. V dropped 3 bases and J dropped 10 bases, with 6 bases sitting between them. Germline-derived CDR1 and CDR2 are LNHDA and SQIVND (reference sequence). The CDR3 runs to 11 residues. In nucleotides, the CDR3 is TGTGCCAGTAGTATTCTCGGAAAACTGTTTTTT. Its protein is CASSILGKLFF.

J is TRBJ2-7 and V is TRBV2; TRBD2 is a possible D gene (5 bases). This CDR3 region has 12 residues. Germline values: CDR1 SNHLY, CDR2 FYNNEI. V lost 3 bases and J lost 7, with 10 bases in between. This CDR3 reads CASSDRGAEQYF. CDR3 in DNA: TGTGCCAGCAGTGACCGGGGTGCGGAGCAGTACTTC.

This chain uses TRBV28 with TRBJ2-7; D gene ambiguous. CDR1 is MDHEN, CDR2 SYDVKM, per germline. The germline V and J ends were trimmed by 3 bases and 6 bases, with 9 bases remaining between them. The CDR3 runs 12 residues. The DNA of the CDR3 is TGTGCCAGCAGTTTGTCCGGTGGCGAGCAGTACTTC. Its translation: CASSLSGGEQYF.

This clone occurred once. V gene TRBV10-1 combines with J gene TRBJ2-5, with TRBD1 matching 7 bases. The CDR3 totals 15 residues. Germline V gene sequence: CDR1 WNHNN, CDR2 SYGVQD (reference sequence). V lost 2 bases and J lost 5; bases outside the gene matches: 8. The CDR3 nucleotides are TGCGCCAGCAGTGAGAGTACGACAGGGCTCGAGACCCAGTACTTC. Translating it yields CASSESTTGLETQYF.

In this sample, this clone turned up once. The chain joins TRBV6-1 to TRBJ2-1; D ambiguous. Germline CDR1 MNHNS, CDR2 SASEGT. This CDR3 comprises 11 residues. V was clipped by 5 bases and J by 11 bases, with 10 bases between them. The CDR3 reads CASSYIYKQFF. The DNA of the CDR3 is TGTGCCAGCAGTTATATATATAAGCAGTTCTTC.

J is TRBJ2-7 and V is TRBV4-1; TRBD1 matches at 7 bases. CDR3 length: 15 residues. J was trimmed by 3 bases and V by 4 bases; bases with no gene match: 9. Germline CDR1 is MGHRA and CDR2 is YSYEKL. The CDR3 nucleotides are TGCGCCAGCAGCCCGTTGACAGGGCAGAGCTACGAGCAGTACTTC. Its protein is CASSPLTGQSYEQYF.

The chain uses TRBV6-1 and TRBJ2-3; tentatively, D is TRBD1 (5 bases). The ends were cut back, 6 bases at V and 0 bases at J, with 10 bases in the middle. The germline V gene has CDR1 MNHNS and CDR2 SASEGT. The CDR3 extends over 14 amino acids. The CDR3 bases are TGTGCCAGCAGGGTGGACACCAGCACAGATACGCAGTATTTT. Protein sequence: CASRVDTSTDTQYF.

This clone was detected once. This chain uses TRBV12-5 with TRBJ1-1; TRBD1 matches 7 bases. This CDR3 has 17 residues. V lost 0 bases to trimming and J lost 0 bases; unmatched junction nucleotides: 7. CDR1 LGHNT and CDR2 FRNRAP come from the germline V gene. The CDR3 DNA reads as TGTGCTAGTGGTTTGGTGTGGGACAGAAGTATGAACACTGAAGCTTTCTTT. Translation: CASGLVWDRSMNTEAFF.

The chain links TRBV5-4 to TRBJ2-3, with D perhaps matching TRBD2 (7 bases). V was trimmed by 0 bases and J by 5 bases, leaving 10 bases between them. The CDR3 spans 14 residues. CDR1 and CDR2 (germline): SGHNT, YYREEE (reference sequence). CDR3 in DNA: TGTGCCAGCAGCTTGGAGGGGGGGGGAGATACGCAGTATTTT. It specifies CASSLEGGGDTQYF.

This sequence joins TRBV19 and TRBJ1-5; D uncertain. CDR3 length: 14 amino acids. V lost 7 bases and J lost 9, with 19 bases in between. CDR1 LNHDA and CDR2 SQIVND come from the germline V gene (reference sequence). CDR3 nucleotide sequence: TGTGCCAGTACCGCGGGTCGGCTTCTAGGGCCCCAGCATTTT. Translating gives CASTAGRLLGPQHF.

The rearrangement joins TRBV7-2 to TRBJ2-7; 10 positions agree with TRBD2. Germline lookup yields CDR1 SGHTA and CDR2 FQGNSA. The CDR3 has 13 amino acids. Trimming at V came to 4 bases and at J to 12 bases, leaving 9 bases not matched to a gene. CDR3 DNA sequence: TGTGCCAGCAGCTATTCCGGGACTAGCGCTAGGTACTTC. Its translation: CASSYSGTSARYF.

The chain couples TRBV7-2 to TRBJ2-7; 7 bases map to TRBD2. CDR3 length equals 17 residues. V trimming: 0 bases; J trimming: 6 bases; junction bases outside the gene matches: 14. Germline V gives CDR1 SGHTA, CDR2 FQGNSA. For the CDR3, the DNA is TGTGCCAGCAGCTTAGCGATAGTCAGCGGGATTTGGGGCGAGCAGTACTTC. Translated: CASSLAIVSGIWGEQYF.

V usage is TRBV9 and J usage is TRBJ2-7; D perhaps matches TRBD2 (5 bases). This CDR3 is built from 13 residues. Germline V lookup: CDR1 SGDLS, CDR2 YYNGEE. V was clipped by 2 bases and J by 1 base, with 7 bases between them. CDR3 region: CASSVSGSYEQYF. The CDR3 region has the DNA TGTGCCAGCAGCGTCTCGGGGTCCTACGAGCAGTACTTC.

This clone was seen just once. V and J are TRBV11-3 and TRBJ1-1; the D is unclear. Germline CDR1 SGHNT, CDR2 YENEEA. The germline V and J ends were trimmed by 5 bases and 7 bases, with 14 bases remaining between them. The length of the CDR3 is 13 residues. Written as DNA, the CDR3 is TGTGCCAGCAGCCCCGGAGAACGGGGTGAAGCTTTCTTT. It is translated as CASSPGERGEAFF.